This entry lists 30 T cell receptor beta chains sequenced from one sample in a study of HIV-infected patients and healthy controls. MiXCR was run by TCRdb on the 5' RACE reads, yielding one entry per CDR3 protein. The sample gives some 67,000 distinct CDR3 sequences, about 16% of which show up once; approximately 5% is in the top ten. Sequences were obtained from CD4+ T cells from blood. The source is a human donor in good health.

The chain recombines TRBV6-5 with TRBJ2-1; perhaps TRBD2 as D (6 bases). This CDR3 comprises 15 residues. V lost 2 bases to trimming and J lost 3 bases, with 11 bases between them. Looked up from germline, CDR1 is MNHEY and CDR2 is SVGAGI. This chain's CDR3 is CASSYTGGFYNEQFF. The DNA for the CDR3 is TGTGCCAGCAGTTACACAGGAGGGTTCTACAATGAGCAGTTCTTC.

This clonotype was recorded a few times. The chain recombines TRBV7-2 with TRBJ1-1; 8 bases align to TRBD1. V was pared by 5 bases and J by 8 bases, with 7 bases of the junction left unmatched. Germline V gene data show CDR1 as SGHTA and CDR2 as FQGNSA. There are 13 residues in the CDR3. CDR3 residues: CASSPRQGLEAFF. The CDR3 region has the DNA TGTGCCAGCAGCCCGCGACAGGGGTTGGAAGCTTTCTTT.

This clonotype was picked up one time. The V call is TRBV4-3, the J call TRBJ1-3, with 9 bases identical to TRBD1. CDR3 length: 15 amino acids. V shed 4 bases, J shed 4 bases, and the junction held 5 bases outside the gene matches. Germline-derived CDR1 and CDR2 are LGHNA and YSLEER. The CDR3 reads CASSPSGTGGNTIYF. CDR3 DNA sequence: TGCGCCAGCAGCCCCTCCGGGACAGGGGGAAACACCATATATTTT.

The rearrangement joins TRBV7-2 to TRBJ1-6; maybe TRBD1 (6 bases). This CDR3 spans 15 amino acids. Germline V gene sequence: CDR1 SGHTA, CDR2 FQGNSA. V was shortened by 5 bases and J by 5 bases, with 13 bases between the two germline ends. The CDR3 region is CASSPRDTDNSPLHF. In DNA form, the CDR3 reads TGTGCCAGCAGCCCCCGGGACACCGATAATTCACCCCTCCACTTT.

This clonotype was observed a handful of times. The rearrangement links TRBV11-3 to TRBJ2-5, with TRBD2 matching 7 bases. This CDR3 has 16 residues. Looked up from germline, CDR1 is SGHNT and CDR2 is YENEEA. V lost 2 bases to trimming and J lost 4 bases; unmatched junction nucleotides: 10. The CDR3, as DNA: TGTGCCAGCAGCTTATCAGCGGGGACCCCACCAGAGACCCAGTACTTC. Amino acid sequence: CASSLSAGTPPETQYF.

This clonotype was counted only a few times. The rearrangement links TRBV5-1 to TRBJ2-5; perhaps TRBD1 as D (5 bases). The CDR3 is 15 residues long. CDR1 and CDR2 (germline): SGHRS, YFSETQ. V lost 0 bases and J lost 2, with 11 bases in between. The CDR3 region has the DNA TGCGCCAGCAGCTTGGCAACAGGAGCACAAGAGACCCAGTACTTC. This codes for CASSLATGAQETQYF.

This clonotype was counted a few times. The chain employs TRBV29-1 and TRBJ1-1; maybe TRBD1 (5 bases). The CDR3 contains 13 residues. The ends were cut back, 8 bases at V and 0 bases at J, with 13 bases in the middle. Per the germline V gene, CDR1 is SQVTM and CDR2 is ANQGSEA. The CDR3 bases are TGCAGCCCAAATAGACAGCTGAACACTGAAGCTTTCTTT. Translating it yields CSPNRQLNTEAFF.

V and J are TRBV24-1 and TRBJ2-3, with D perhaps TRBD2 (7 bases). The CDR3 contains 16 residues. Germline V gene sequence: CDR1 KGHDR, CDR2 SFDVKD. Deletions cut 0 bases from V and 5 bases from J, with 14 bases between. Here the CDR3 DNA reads TGTGCCACCAGTGATTTGAAGGGGGAGGGCCGAGATACGCAGTATTTT. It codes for CATSDLKGEGRDTQYF.

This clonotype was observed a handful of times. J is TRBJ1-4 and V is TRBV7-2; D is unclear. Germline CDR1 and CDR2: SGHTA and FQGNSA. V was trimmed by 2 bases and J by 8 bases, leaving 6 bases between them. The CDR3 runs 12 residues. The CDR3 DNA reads TGTGCCAGCAGCTTACTCGGCGAAAAACTGTTTTTT. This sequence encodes CASSLLGEKLFF.

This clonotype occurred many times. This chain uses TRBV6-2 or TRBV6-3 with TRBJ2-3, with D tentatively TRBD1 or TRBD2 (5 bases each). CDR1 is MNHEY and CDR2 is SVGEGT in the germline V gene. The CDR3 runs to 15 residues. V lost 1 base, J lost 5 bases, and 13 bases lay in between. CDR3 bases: TGTGCCAGCAGTTACTTGGGGACCGGGCAAGATACGCAGTATTTT. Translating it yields CASSYLGTGQDTQYF.

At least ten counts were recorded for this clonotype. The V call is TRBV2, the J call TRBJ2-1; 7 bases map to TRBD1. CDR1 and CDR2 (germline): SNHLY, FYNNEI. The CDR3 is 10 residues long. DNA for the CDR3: TGTGGACAGGGATACAATGAGCAGTTCTTC. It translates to CGQGYNEQFF.

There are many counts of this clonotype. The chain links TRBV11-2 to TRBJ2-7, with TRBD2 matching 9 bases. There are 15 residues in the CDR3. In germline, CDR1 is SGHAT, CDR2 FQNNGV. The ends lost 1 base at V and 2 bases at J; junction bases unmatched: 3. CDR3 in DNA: TGTGCCAGCAGCTTAGGTGGCGGGGGGGCCTACGAGCAGTACTTC. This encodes CASSLGGGGAYEQYF.

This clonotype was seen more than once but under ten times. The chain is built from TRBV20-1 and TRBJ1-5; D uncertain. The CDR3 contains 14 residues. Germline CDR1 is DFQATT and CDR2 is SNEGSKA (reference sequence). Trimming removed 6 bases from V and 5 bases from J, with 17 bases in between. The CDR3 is CSAGNQASYQPQHF. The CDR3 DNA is TGCAGTGCCGGTAATCAGGCCTCCTATCAGCCCCAGCATTTT.

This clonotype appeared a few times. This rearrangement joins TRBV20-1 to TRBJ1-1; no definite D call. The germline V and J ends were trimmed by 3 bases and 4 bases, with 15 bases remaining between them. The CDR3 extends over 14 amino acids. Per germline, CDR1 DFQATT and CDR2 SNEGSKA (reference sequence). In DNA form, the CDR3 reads TGCAGTGCTAGTGCGCCCAGGCATACCACTGAAGCTTTCTTT. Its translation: CSASAPRHTTEAFF.

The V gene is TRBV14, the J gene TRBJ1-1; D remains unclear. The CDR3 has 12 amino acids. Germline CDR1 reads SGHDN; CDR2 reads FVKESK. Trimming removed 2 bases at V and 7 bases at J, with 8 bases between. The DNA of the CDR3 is TGTGCCAGCAGCCAAACCTCGCTTGAAGCTTTCTTT. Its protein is CASSQTSLEAFF.

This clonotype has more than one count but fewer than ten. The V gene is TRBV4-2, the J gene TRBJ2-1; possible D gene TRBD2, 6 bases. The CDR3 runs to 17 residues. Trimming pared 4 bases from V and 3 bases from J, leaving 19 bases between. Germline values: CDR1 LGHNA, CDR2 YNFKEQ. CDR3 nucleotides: TGTGCCAGCAGCCTCGCTCGGGGGACTTCCATCTACAATGAGCAGTTCTTC. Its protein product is CASSLARGTSIYNEQFF.

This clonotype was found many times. The CDR3 spells CASSVGQPTDTQYF. In DNA form, the CDR3 reads TGTGCCAGCAGCGTGGGACAGCCGACAGATACGCAGTATTTT. The chain joins TRBV7-2 to TRBJ2-3, with 7 bases fitting TRBD1. The V segment lost 5 bases and the J segment 3 bases; nucleotides outside the gene matches: 5. The V gene's germline CDR1 is SGHTA and CDR2 FQGNSA. The CDR3 covers 14 residues.

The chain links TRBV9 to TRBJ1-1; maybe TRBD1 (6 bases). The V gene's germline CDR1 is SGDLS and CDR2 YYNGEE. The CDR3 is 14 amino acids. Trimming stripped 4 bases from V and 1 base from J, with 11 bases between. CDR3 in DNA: TGTGCCAGCAGCTTTGGGACACCGAACACTGAAGCTTTCTTT. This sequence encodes CASSFGTPNTEAFF.

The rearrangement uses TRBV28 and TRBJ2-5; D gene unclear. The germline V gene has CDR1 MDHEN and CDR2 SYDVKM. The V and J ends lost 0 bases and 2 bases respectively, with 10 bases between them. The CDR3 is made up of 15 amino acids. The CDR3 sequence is CASSLWGTGQETQYF. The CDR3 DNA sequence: TGTGCCAGCAGTTTATGGGGAACTGGACAAGAGACCCAGTACTTC.

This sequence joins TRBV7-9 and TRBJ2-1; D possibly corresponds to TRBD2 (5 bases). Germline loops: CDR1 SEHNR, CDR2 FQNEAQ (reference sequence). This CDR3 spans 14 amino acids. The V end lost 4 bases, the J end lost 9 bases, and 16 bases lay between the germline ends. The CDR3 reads CASSSAERASEQFF. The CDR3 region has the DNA TGTGCCAGCAGCTCGGCGGAGAGGGCATCTGAGCAGTTCTTC.

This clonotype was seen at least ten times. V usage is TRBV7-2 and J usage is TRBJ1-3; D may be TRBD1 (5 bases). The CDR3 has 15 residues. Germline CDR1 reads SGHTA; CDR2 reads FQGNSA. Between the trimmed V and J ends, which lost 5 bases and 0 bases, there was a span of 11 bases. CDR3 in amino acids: CASSRRGNSGNTIYF. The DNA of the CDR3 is TGTGCCAGCAGCCGCCGGGGGAACTCTGGAAACACCATATATTTT.

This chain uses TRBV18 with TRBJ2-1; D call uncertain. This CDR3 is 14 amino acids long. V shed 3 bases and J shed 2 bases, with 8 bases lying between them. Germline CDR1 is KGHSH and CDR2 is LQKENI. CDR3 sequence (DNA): TGTGCCAGCTCACCCCTCGCCCCCTACAATGAGCAGTTCTTC. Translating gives CASSPLAPYNEQFF.

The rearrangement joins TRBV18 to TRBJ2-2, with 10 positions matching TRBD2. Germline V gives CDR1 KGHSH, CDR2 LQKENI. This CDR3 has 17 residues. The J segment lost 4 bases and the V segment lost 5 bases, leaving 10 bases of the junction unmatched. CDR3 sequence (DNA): TGTGCCAGCTCAAGAGCACTAGCGGGACCATCCACCGGGGAGCTGTTTTTT. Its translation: CASSRALAGPSTGELFF.

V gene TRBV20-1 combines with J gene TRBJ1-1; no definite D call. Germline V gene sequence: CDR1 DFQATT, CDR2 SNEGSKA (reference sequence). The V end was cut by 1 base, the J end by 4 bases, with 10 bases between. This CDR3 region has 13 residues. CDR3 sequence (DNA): TGCAGTGCTAGAGGAAACTCGGGCACTGAAGCTTTCTTT. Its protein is CSARGNSGTEAFF.

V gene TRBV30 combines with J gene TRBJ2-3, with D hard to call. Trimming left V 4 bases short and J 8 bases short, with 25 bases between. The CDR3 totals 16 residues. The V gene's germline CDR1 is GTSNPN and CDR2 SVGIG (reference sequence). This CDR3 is CAWKRQKGGGPSTQYF. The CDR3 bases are TGTGCCTGGAAACGTCAAAAGGGTGGCGGCCCCAGTACGCAGTATTTT.

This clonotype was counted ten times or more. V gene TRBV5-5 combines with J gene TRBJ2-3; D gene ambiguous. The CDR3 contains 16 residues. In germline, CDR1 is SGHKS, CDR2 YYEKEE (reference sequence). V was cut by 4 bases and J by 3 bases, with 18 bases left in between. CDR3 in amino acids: CASSHGPRGETDTQYF. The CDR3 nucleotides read TGTGCCAGCAGCCACGGGCCCCGCGGAGAGACAGATACGCAGTATTTT.

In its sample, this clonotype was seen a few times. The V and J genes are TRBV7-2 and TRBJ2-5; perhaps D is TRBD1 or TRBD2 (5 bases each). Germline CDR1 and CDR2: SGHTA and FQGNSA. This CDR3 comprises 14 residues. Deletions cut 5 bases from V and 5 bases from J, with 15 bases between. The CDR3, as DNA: TGTGCCAGCAGCCCATCTAGCTGGGGGGAGACCCAGTACTTC. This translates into CASSPSSWGETQYF.

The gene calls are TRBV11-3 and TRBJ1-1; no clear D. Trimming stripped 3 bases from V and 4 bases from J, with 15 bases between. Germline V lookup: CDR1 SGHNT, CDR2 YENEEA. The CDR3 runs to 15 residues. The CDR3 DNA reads TGTGCCAGCAGCTTGTTTCCGCAGATGAGCACTGAAGCTTTCTTT. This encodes CASSLFPQMSTEAFF.

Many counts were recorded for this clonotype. The CDR3 sequence: CASSKAENTEAFF. The CDR3 nucleotides are TGTGCCAGCAGCAAGGCAGAGAACACTGAAGCTTTCTTT. The chain couples TRBV21-1 to TRBJ1-1. TRBV21-1 represents a pseudogene. This CDR3 comprises 13 residues.

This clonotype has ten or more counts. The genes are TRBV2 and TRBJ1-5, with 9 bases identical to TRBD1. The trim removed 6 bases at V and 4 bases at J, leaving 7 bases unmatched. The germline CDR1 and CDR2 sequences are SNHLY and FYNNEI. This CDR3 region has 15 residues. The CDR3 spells CASRTGQGGNQPQHF. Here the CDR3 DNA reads TGTGCCAGCAGAACGGGACAGGGAGGGAATCAGCCCCAGCATTTT.